The present TCR beta chain was sequenced within a study of blood T cell repertoires in COVID-19. On the study more broadly: COVID-19 samples collected from the United States, Italy and Spain covered acute and convalescent phases. Sources were T cells, B-cell-depleted T cells, or PBMCs; the material itself was cDNA or gDNA.

Authors' processing steps: Cell counts per sample came from amplifying reference gene primers. Produced via immunoSEQ multiplex PCR; TCRdb's table is partial and in-frame only. Clonal size and the V and J genes are those of that table, whereas D and trimming came from the DNA. The table shows 96,000 or so clones, with approximately 91% occurring only once. This sequence originates from a woman aged 80 or over with acute or convalescent COVID-19. The specimen was peripheral blood.

The CDR3 protein is CASSYGSSYNSPLHF. CDR3 coding DNA: TGTGCCAGCAGTTACGGCAGCTCCTATAATTCACCCCTCCACTTT. The chain uses TRBV6-5 and TRBJ1-6; D uncertain. Trimming took 2 bases from V and 0 from J, leaving 5 bases between them. The CDR3 has 15 residues. Per germline, CDR1 MNHEY and CDR2 SVGAGI.